This TCR beta chain was identified during a study of graft-versus-host responses after intestinal transplantation. The V end was cut by 2 bases, the J end by 6 bases, with 11 bases between. In germline, CDR1 is KGHSH, CDR2 LQKENI. The CDR3 extends over 13 amino acids. Profiled with immunoSEQ multiplex PCR; TCRdb holds only in-frame clones, not every one. The table lists 20,000 to 25,000 clones, approximately 92% of them singletons, with 43% in the top ten. The genes are TRBV18 and TRBJ2-7, with D possibly matching TRBD1 (5 bases). Sequenced material: PBMCs, taken roughly 260 days after intestinal transplant. The TCR originated in a human patient who received an intestinal transplant, so some T cells may come from the graft donor. The CDR3 nucleotides are TGTGCCAGCTCACCATCCAGGGTCTTCGAGCAGTACTTC. Protein product: CASSPSRVFEQYF.